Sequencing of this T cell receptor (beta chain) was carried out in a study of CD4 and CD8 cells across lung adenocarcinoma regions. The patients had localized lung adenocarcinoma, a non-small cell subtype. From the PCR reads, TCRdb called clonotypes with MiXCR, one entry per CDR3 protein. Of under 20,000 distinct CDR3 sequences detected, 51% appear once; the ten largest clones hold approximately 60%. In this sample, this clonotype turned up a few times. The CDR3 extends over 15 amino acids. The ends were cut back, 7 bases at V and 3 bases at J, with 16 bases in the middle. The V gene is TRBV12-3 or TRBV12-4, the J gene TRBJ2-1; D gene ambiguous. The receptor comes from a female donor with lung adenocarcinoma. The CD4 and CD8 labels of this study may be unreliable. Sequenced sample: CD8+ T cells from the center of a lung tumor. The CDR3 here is CASTPAGGFYNEQFF. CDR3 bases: TGTGCCAGCACCCCCGCAGGCGGATTCTACAATGAGCAGTTCTTC.